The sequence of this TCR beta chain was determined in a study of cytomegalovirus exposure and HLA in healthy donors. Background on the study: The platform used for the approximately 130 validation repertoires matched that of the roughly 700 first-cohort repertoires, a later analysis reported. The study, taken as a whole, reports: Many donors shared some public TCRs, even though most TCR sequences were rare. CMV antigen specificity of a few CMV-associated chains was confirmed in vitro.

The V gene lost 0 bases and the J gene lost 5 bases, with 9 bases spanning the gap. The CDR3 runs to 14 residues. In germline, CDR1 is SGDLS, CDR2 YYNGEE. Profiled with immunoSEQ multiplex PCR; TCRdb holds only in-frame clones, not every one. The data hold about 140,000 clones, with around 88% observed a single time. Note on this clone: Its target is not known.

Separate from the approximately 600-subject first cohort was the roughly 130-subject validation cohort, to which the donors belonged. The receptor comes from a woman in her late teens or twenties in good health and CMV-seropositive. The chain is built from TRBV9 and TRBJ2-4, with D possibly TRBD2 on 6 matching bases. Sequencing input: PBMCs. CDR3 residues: CASSVAERENIQYF. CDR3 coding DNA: TGTGCCAGCAGCGTAGCTGAGCGGGAAAACATTCAGTACTTC.